This T cell receptor beta chain is drawn from a study of blood T cell repertoires in COVID-19. In the study overall: Sources were T cells, B-cell-depleted T cells, or PBMCs; the material itself was cDNA or gDNA.

Some clones are missing from TCRdb's copy, which holds only in-frame ones; the method was immunoSEQ multiplex PCR. The repertoire holds more than 250,000 clones, with about 87% as singletons. The CDR3 extends over 14 amino acids. Germline CDR1 and CDR2: SGHAT and FQNNGV. With V trimmed by 6 bases and J by 4 bases, 7 bases remained unmatched. V gene TRBV11-2 combines with J gene TRBJ1-1; 8 nucleotides match TRBD1. Source material: peripheral blood. The receptor comes from a human donor in a cohort sampled during active COVID-19. DNA of the CDR3: TGTGCCAGCAGGAAATACAGGGGGGTCACTGAAGCTTTCTTT. Its translation: CASRKYRGVTEAFF.